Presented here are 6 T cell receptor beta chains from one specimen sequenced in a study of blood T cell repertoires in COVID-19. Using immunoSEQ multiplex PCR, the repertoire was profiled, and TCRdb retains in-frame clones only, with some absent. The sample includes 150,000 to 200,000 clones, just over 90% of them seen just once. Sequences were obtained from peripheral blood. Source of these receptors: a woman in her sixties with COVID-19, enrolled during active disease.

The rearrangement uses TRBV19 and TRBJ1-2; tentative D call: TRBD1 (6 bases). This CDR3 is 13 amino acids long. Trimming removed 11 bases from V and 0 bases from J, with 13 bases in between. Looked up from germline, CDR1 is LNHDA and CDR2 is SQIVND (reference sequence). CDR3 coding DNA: TGTGCCGTAATACAGGGATCTAACTATGGCTACACCTTC. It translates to CAVIQGSNYGYTF.

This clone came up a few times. This CDR3 reads CASAREGPLHF. Written as DNA, the CDR3 is TGTGCCAGCGCCCGGGAAGGACCCCTCCACTTT. The chain uses TRBV7-2 and TRBJ1-6; no definite D call. Trimming cost V 8 bases and J 12 bases, with 11 bases left between them. There are 11 residues in the CDR3. CDR1 SGHTA and CDR2 FQGNSA come from the germline V gene. Filled out from reference TRBV7-2 and TRBJ1-6, the complete variable domain reads GAGVSQSPSNKVTEKGKDVELRCDPISGHTALYWYRQSLGQGLEFLIYFQGNSAPDKSGLPSDRFSAERTGGSVSTLTIQRTQQEDSAVYLCASAREGPLHFGNGTRLTVT.

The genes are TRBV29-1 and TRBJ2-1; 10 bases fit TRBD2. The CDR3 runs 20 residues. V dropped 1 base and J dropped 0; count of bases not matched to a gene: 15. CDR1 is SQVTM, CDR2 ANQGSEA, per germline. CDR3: CSVEVASSGGLLSSYNEQFF. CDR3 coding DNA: TGCAGCGTTGAAGTAGCGTCTAGCGGGGGACTATTGAGCTCCTACAATGAGCAGTTCTTC.

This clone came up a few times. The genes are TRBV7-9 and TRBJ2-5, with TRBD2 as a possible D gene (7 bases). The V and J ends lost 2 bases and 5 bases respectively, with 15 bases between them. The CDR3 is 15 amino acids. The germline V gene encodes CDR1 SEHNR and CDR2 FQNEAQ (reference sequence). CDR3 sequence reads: CASSLYGGRSETQYF. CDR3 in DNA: TGTGCCAGCAGCTTATACGGGGGGCGAAGTGAGACCCAGTACTTC.

CDR3 sequence (DNA): TGTGCCAGCGACTTTTATGGCTACACCTTC. Encoded protein: CASDFYGYTF. The chain recombines TRBV6-5 with TRBJ1-2; unclear D gene. The CDR3 consists of 10 residues. Germline lookup yields CDR1 MNHEY and CDR2 SVGAGI. V was shortened by 8 bases and J by 5 bases, with 6 bases between the two germline ends.

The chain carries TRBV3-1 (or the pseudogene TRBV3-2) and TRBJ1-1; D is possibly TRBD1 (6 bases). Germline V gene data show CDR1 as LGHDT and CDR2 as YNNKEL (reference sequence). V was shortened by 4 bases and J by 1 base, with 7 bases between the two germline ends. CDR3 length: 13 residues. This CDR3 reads CASSPQGNTEAFF. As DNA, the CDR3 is TGTGCCAGCAGCCCACAGGGGAACACTGAAGCTTTCTTT.